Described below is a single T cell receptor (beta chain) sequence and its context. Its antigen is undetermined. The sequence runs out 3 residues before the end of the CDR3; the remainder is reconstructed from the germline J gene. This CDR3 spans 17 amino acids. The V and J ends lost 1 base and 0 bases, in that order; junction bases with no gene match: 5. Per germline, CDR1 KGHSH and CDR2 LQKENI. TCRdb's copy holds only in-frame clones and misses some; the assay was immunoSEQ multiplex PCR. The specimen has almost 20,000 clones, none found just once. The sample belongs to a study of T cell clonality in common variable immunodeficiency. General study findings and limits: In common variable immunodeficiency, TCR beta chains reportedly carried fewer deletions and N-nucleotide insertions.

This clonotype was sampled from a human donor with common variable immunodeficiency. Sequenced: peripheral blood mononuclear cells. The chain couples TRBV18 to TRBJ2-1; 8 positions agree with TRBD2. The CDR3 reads CASSPLLAGSSYNEQFF. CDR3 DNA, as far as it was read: TGTGCCAGCTCACCACTGCTAGCGGGCAGCTCCTACAATGAG.